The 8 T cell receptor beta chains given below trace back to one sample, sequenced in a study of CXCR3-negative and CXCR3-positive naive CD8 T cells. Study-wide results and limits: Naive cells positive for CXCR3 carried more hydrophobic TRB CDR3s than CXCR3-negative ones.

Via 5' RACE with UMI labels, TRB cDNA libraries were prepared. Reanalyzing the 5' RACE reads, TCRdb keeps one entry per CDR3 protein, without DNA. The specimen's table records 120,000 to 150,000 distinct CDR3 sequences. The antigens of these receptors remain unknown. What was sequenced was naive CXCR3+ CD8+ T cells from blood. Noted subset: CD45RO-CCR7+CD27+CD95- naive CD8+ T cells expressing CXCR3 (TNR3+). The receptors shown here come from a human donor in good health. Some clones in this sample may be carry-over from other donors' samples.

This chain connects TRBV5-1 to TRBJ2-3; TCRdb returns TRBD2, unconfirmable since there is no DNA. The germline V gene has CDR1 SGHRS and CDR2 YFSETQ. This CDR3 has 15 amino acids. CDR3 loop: CASSLEGYLTDTQYF.

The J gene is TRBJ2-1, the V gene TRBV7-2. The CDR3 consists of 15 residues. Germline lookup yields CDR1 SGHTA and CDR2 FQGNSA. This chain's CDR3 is CASSLGPYDTKEQFF.

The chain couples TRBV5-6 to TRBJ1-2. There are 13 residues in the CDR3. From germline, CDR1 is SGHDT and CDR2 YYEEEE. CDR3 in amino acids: CASSSGRFYRYTF.

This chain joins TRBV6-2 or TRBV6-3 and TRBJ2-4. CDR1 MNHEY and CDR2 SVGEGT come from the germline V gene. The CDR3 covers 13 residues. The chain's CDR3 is CASSHEQVLVQYF.

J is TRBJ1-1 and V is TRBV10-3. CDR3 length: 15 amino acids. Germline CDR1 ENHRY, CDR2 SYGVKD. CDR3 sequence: CAISESTGMNTEAFF.

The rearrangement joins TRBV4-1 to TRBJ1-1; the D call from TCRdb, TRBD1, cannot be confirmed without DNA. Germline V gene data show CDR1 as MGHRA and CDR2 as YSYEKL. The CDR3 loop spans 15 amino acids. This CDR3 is CASSHPDRGGTEAFF.

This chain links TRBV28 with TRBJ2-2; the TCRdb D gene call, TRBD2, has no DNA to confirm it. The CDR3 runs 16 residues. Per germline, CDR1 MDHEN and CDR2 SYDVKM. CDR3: CASSPPTSWNTGELFF. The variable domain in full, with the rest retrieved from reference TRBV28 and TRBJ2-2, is DVKVTQSSRYLVKRTGEKVFLECVQDMDHENMFWYRQDPGLGLRLIYFSYDVKMKEKGDIPEGYSVSREKKERFSLILESASTNQTSMYLCASSPPTSWNTGELFFGEGSRLTVL.

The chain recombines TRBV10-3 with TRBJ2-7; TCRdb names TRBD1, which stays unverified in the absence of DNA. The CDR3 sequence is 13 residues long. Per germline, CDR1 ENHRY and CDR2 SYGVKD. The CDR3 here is CAISGQGGGEQYF.